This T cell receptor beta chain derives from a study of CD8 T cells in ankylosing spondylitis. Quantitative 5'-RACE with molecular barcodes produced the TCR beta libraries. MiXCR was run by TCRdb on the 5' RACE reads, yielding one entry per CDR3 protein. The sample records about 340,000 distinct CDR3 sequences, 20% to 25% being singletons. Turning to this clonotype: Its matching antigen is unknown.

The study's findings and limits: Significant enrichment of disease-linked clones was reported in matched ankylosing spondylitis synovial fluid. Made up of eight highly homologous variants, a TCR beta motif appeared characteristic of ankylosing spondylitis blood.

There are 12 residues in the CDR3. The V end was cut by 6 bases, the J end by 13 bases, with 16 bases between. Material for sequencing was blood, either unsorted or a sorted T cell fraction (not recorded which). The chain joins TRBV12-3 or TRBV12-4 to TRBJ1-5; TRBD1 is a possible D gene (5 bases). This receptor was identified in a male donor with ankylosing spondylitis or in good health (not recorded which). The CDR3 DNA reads TGTGCCAGCAGCCTCTTACCTGCAGGGCAGCATTTT. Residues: CASSLLPAGQHF.